Each of the 14 T cell receptor beta chains below was sequenced from the same sample in a study of blood T cell repertoires in COVID-19. Using immunoSEQ multiplex PCR, the repertoire was profiled, and TCRdb retains in-frame clones only, with some absent. The sample has about 150,000 clones; 80% to 90% are singletons. The sequencing input was peripheral blood. Source of these receptors: a middle-aged woman with acute or convalescent COVID-19.

The chain combines TRBV7-8 with TRBJ2-1; D not certain. The CDR3 extends over 15 amino acids. Germline CDR1 is SGHVS and CDR2 is FQNEAQ. Trimming removed 3 bases from V and 5 bases from J, with 14 bases in between. The CDR3 loop reads CASSLVGYADNEQFF. CDR3 sequence (DNA): TGTGCCAGCAGCTTGGTGGGTTATGCGGACAATGAGCAGTTCTTC. The full variable domain, its missing parts supplied by reference TRBV7-8 and TRBJ2-1, is GAGVSQSPRYKVAKRGQDVALRCDPISGHVSLFWYQQALGQGPEFLTYFQNEAQLDKSGLPSDRFFAERPEGSVSTLKIQRTQQEDSAVYLCASSLVGYADNEQFFGPGTRLTVL.

A single count supports this clone. The gene calls are TRBV28 and TRBJ2-1; D is ambiguous. Germline CDR1 is MDHEN and CDR2 is SYDVKM. This CDR3 has 12 amino acids. V was shortened by 6 bases and J by 9 bases, with 12 bases between the two germline ends. The CDR3 sequence is CASSLLIREQFF. CDR3 DNA: TGTGCCAGCAGCCTATTGATCCGTGAGCAGTTCTTC.

CDR3 coding DNA: TGTGCCAGCAGTTACCTAGCGAACACCGGGGAGCTGTTTTTT. Translation: CASSYLANTGELFF. The chain employs TRBV6-5 and TRBJ2-2; D ambiguous. The CDR3 totals 14 residues. CDR1 is MNHEY and CDR2 is SVGAGI in the germline V gene. V was trimmed by 2 bases and J by 0 bases, leaving 4 bases between them.

The CDR3 bases are TGTGCCAGTTCACTAGACAGGGGGCTCGGGGGCGCAAACAATGAGCAGTTCTTC. It encodes CASSLDRGLGGANNEQFF. The chain links TRBV19 to TRBJ2-1, with 10 bases identical to TRBD1. This CDR3 has 18 amino acids. Germline values: CDR1 LNHDA, CDR2 SQIVND (reference sequence). The V gene end was trimmed by 8 bases and the J gene end by 5 bases; junction bases not matched to a gene: 18.

This chain links TRBV23-1 with TRBJ2-7; maybe TRBD1 (6 bases). TRBV23-1 is an ORF, and what it does is uncertain. V lost 0 bases and J 5 bases, leaving 11 bases between the germline ends. CDR3 length: 14 amino acids. This CDR3 reads CASSQSTGTDEQYF. The CDR3 region has the DNA TGCGCCAGCAGTCAATCTACAGGGACGGACGAGCAGTACTTC.

J is TRBJ2-3 and V is TRBV7-3; 7 bases map to TRBD2. V was pared by 1 base and J by 2 bases, with 6 bases of the junction left unmatched. The length of the CDR3 is 16 residues. Per the germline V gene, CDR1 is SGHTA and CDR2 is FQGTGA. CDR3 sequence reads: CASSLMGLTSTDTQYF. CDR3 bases: TGTGCCAGCAGCTTAATGGGACTAACTTCCACAGATACGCAGTATTTT.

In its sample, this clone was seen a few times. CDR3 sequence: CASSLTPGQGNTEAFF. CDR3 nucleotide sequence: TGTGCCAGCAGCTTAACCCCCGGACAGGGTAACACTGAAGCTTTCTTT. The chain combines TRBV7-3 with TRBJ1-1, with 8 bases lining up with TRBD1. Germline-derived CDR1 and CDR2 are SGHTA and FQGTGA. The CDR3 spans 16 residues. Trimming at V came to 0 bases and at J to 2 bases, leaving 5 bases not matched to a gene.

This chain joins TRBV9 and TRBJ2-5; 10 bases match TRBD2. This CDR3 is 17 amino acids long. Looked up from germline, CDR1 is SGDLS and CDR2 is YYNGEE. V was clipped by 2 bases and J by 5 bases; unmatched bases: 12. Here the CDR3 reads CASSVAPQRGGGETQYF. The DNA for the CDR3 is TGTGCCAGCAGCGTCGCCCCCCAGCGGGGGGGCGGGGAGACCCAGTACTTC. Looking up the rest from reference TRBV9 and TRBJ2-5 gives the full variable domain: DSGVTQTPKHLITATGQRVTLRCSPRSGDLSVYWYQQSLDQGLQFLIQYYNGEERAKGNILERFSAQQFPDLHSELNLSSLELGDSALYFCASSVAPQRGGGETQYFGPGTRLLVL.

The rearrangement joins TRBV24-1 to TRBJ2-7, with D maybe TRBD2 (6 bases). Trimming pared 2 bases from V and 3 bases from J, leaving 10 bases between. Germline values: CDR1 KGHDR, CDR2 SFDVKD. CDR3 length equals 14 residues. The chain's CDR3 is CATSDSGLNYEQYF. In DNA form, the CDR3 reads TGTGCCACCAGTGATTCGGGACTGAACTACGAGCAGTACTTC.

The V gene is TRBV9, the J gene TRBJ2-1, with 11 positions matching TRBD2. The junction had 14 bases not matched to a gene; V was cut back by 3 bases and J by 6 bases. The CDR3 spans 18 residues. Germline-derived CDR1 and CDR2 are SGDLS and YYNGEE. CDR3 in amino acids: CASSARGGGLADPNEQFF. CDR3 DNA: TGTGCCAGCAGCGCTAGGGGCGGGGGACTAGCGGATCCCAATGAGCAGTTCTTC.

The chain has TRBV28 and TRBJ1-3; D not resolved. Trimming cost V 6 bases and J 0 bases, with 15 bases left between them. The CDR3 sequence is 16 residues long. Germline CDR1 MDHEN, CDR2 SYDVKM. The CDR3 is CASRLPAQASGNTIYF. The DNA of the CDR3 is TGTGCCAGCAGGCTCCCGGCGCAGGCCTCTGGAAACACCATATATTTT.

The chain links TRBV2 to TRBJ2-3, with a tentative D call TRBD2 (6 bases). Between the trimmed V and J ends, which lost 6 bases and 2 bases, there was a span of 18 bases. This CDR3 has 16 residues. Germline V lookup: CDR1 SNHLY, CDR2 FYNNEI. The CDR3 reads CASRPERVRVTDTQYF. The CDR3 DNA reads as TGTGCCAGCAGACCCGAGCGGGTCCGGGTCACAGATACGCAGTATTTT.

The V call is TRBV28, the J call TRBJ2-2, with a weak D call TRBD2 (5 bases). The CDR3 consists of 16 residues. Germline V gene sequence: CDR1 MDHEN, CDR2 SYDVKM. Trimming stripped 6 bases from V and 0 bases from J, with 14 bases between. The CDR3 spells CASRRRTETNTGELFF. CDR3 DNA: TGTGCCAGCAGGAGGAGGACCGAAACGAACACCGGGGAGCTGTTTTTT.

This clone was found once. The rearrangement links TRBV19 to TRBJ1-2; 11 bases align to TRBD1. This CDR3 region has 16 residues. Trimming took 6 bases from V and 3 from J; bases not matched to a gene: 9. CDR1 is LNHDA, CDR2 SQIVND, per germline (reference sequence). The CDR3 nucleotides read TGTGCCAGTAGACGGACAGGGGGCGCGGTTGACTATGGCTACACCTTC. Translated, it gives CASRRTGGAVDYGYTF. Based on the CDR3 plus reference TRBV19 and TRBJ1-2, the full variable domain is DGGITQSPKYLFRKEGQNVTLSCEQNLNHDAMYWYRQDPGQGLRLIYYSQIVNDFQKGDIAEGYSVSREKKESFPLTVTSAQKNPTAFYLCASRRTGGAVDYGYTFGSGTRLTVV.